This TCR beta chain was obtained from a study of vaccination and CD4 T cells after COVID-19 (dated by TCRdb to the early 2020s). Background on the whole study: In the convalescent cohort there were six males and four females, among whom were two Hispanic individuals, seven Caucasians, two Asians and one multiracial person. Participants received two doses of either the Pfizer-BioNTech BNT162b2 vaccine (n=8) or the Moderna mRNA-1273 vaccine (n=2). Post-COVID blood samples were collected from convalescent patients a median of roughly 100 days after diagnosis, with a range of roughly 30 to 170 days. The time from the second vaccine dose to post-vaccine blood sampling had a median of approximately 72 days and ranged from about 14 to 250 days. For stimulating the cultures, overlapping spike peptide pools were used, derived from SARS-CoV-2 as well as from the common cold coronaviruses HCoV-NL63, HCoV-OC43 and HCoV-229E. Control cultures received a CEFX viral epitope pool as the positive control, an HIV-1 Nef peptide pool as the negative control, or no peptide. The spike-specific CD4+ TCR repertoire was compared before and after mRNA vaccination in approximately 9 COVID-19 convalescent patients and a handful of infection-naive healthy vaccine recipients. In an earlier paper using these donors, memory CD4+ T cell crossreactivity between SARS-CoV-2 and common cold coronavirus spike proteins was assessed at the TCR clonotype level. Overall study results and their limits: The study included relatively few convalescent patients and did not analyze early timepoints after natural infection. The median number of SARS-CoV-2-reactive clonotypes rose from 21 after infection to some 37 after vaccination, but the change was not significant. Nearly all vaccine-specific clones in convalescent patients (304 of 307) were mono-reactive for SARS-CoV-2 spike rather than cross-reactive with common cold coronaviruses. In convalescent patients, a median around 85% of post-vaccine SARS-CoV-2-reactive clones were detected only after vaccination, and vaccine-specific priming was suggested by this finding.

The protocol used for the library was PCR. At the Johns Hopkins FTIC core, DNA from the cultured CD4+ T cells underwent TCR sequencing with the Oncomine TCR Beta short-read assay. The QIAamp micro DNA kit was used to extract genomic DNA from the cultured CD4+ T cells. Oncomine TCR Beta libraries from cultured CD4+ T cells were pooled with unique dual indexes and sequenced on an Illumina iSeq 100. In the source study's methods: Non-productive sequences were removed, and CDR3s that did not start with C, did not end with F or W, or were shorter than 7 amino acids were discarded. The MANAFEST web application identified antigen-specific clonotypes by comparing peptide-stimulated wells against reference wells and other culture wells. To be called positive, a clone needed an FDR below 0.05, an odds ratio above 5, and a productive frequency above 0.1% in at least two of three replicate wells. Clonotypes that were significantly expanded in both SARS-CoV-2 spike wells and at least one common cold coronavirus spike condition were defined as cross-reactive. Levenshtein distances (stringdist) and unrooted phylogenetic trees (ape) in R version 3.6.1 were used to assess CDR3 homology. TCRdb reworked the public reads: Q25 trimming with fastp, MiXCR clone assembly, productive beta chains retained. Identical CDR3 protein sequences are pooled into one entry, listed with their most common genes and DNA. V and J calls and clone size were set by TCRdb, not the authors. The sample table lists 10,000 or so distinct CDR3 sequences, about half of them with a count of one. The ten largest clonotypes hold approximately 18% of the sample.

For this clonotype: Its antigen is currently not known. Per-base qualities were not stored, and no clone one base away is much larger.

The germline V gene (reference sequence) yields DFQATT for CDR1 and SNEGSKA for CDR2. V sheds 5 bases and J sheds 4 bases, leaving 14 bases between their ends. The CDR3 numbers 13 residues from cysteine through phenylalanine. The retained sequence is limited to the CDR3, 39 bases, with the frame set at the first base. The treatment or condition label corresponds to: approximately 9-day PBMC culture with coronavirus spike peptide pools or control peptides (ViraFEST assay). CD4+ T cells from unexposed donors were collected before the COVID-19 pandemic (2011-2018). The ViraFEST assay, used in the study, expanded antigen-specific T cells with peptide pools and then identified the expanded clonotypes through TCR sequencing. PBMCs were cultured at approximately 2 million per well in IMDM supplemented with around 5% human AB serum and 9 to 10 IU/ml IL-2, with 10 ug/ml peptide pools added. On days 3 and 7, half of the culture medium was replaced with fresh IL-2-containing medium. CD4+ T cells were isolated after around 9 days of culture through negative selection using the EasySep CD4+ T cell isolation kit. As far as cell numbers permitted, CD4+ T cells from unexposed donors were tested for reactivity against SARS-CoV-2 S and N as well as four spike pools from common cold coronaviruses. Ficoll-Paque Plus gradient centrifugation was used to isolate PBMCs from whole blood, and the isolated PBMCs were then either used fresh or cryopreserved at -140C. Triplicate wells were generally used for each culture condition. Leukapheresis product for the unexposed donors was bought commercially.

This receptor was obtained from a human donor in good health. Here the chain combines TRBV20-1 and TRBJ1-2; the D gene remains uncertain. Input material: CD4+ T cells from blood, cultured in vitro. The CDR3 region: CSAPNPPSYGYTF. DNA sequence: TGCAGTGCTCCAAATCCCCCTTCCTATGGCTACACCTTC.